This TCR beta chain was retrieved from a study of blood T cell repertoires in COVID-19. The CDR3 extends over 13 amino acids. Germline V CDR1 and CDR2: LNHDA, SQIVND (reference sequence). After removal of 9 bases from V and 12 bases from J, the junction contained 11 bases not matched to a gene. The assay was immunoSEQ multiplex PCR, and TCRdb's table has in-frame clones only and misses some. The repertoire includes 210,000 or so clones, under 90% of them detected once, and 15% to 20% sits in the top ten. The rearrangement links TRBV19 to TRBJ2-1; 10 nucleotides line up with TRBD2. Source material: peripheral blood. The source of this sequence is a human donor in a cohort sampled during active COVID-19. CDR3 DNA sequence: TGTGCCAGCCGGGAACTAGCGGGAACGGGGCAGTTCTTC. This gives the protein CASRELAGTGQFF.